One sample yielded the 15 T cell receptor beta chains listed below, sequenced in a study of blood T cell repertoires in COVID-19. The repertoire was sequenced with immunoSEQ multiplex PCR; TCRdb's copy has only in-frame clones and lacks some. The table includes some 80,000 clones, 81% detected once. The material sequenced was peripheral blood. The receptor set was obtained from an elderly man with acute or convalescent COVID-19.

This clone was observed a few times. The rearrangement links TRBV30 to TRBJ1-2; 7 bases agree with TRBD1. The CDR3 totals 14 residues. Looked up from germline, CDR1 is GTSNPN and CDR2 is SVGIG (reference sequence). After removal of 3 bases from V and 4 bases from J, the junction contained 8 bases not matched to a gene. The DNA of the CDR3 is TGTGCCTGGAGAAAGGGGACAGTTGGCTATGGCTACACCTTC. Its protein product is CAWRKGTVGYGYTF.

The chain has TRBV20-1 and TRBJ2-7; a possible D gene is TRBD2 (5 bases). Germline V CDR1 and CDR2: DFQATT, SNEGSKA (reference sequence). The CDR3 runs 11 residues. V was pared by 7 bases and J by 3 bases, with 10 bases between. Written as DNA, the CDR3 is TGCAGTGGAATTAGCGACTACGAGCAGTACTTC. Translation gives CSGISDYEQYF.

The chain carries TRBV5-1 and TRBJ1-3; tentative D call: TRBD1 (5 bases). Germline V gives CDR1 SGHRS, CDR2 YFSETQ. The CDR3 sequence is 13 residues long. V gave up 4 bases and J gave up 3 bases, with 8 bases separating them. The CDR3 here is CASSRGYGNTIYF. The CDR3 nucleotides read TGCGCCAGCAGCAGGGGTTATGGAAACACCATATATTTT.

As DNA, the CDR3 is TGTGCCAGCAGTCCAATAGCGGGTAAATTCACAGATACGCAGTATTTT. The encoded protein is CASSPIAGKFTDTQYF. The rearrangement uses TRBV27 and TRBJ2-3, with TRBD2 identical over 7 bases. Trimming removed 5 bases from V and 2 bases from J; junction bases left unmatched: 10. CDR3 size: 16 residues. Looked up from germline, CDR1 is MNHEY and CDR2 is SMNVEV (reference sequence).

The DNA for the CDR3 is TGTGCCAGCTGCTCCGGGACTAGCGGGAGGAATGAGCAGTTCTTC. Amino acids: CASCSGTSGRNEQFF. The chain uses TRBV6-5 and TRBJ2-1; 15 bases line up with TRBD2. The CDR3 totals 15 residues. V lost 8 bases and J lost 7; bases outside the gene matches: 6. Germline assignment: CDR1 MNHEY and CDR2 SVGAGI.

The chain carries TRBV7-3 and TRBJ1-6; no clear D. Germline V gives CDR1 SGHTA, CDR2 FQGTGA. The CDR3 has 14 amino acids. Trimming pared 2 bases from V and 9 bases from J, leaving 11 bases between. CDR3 residues: CASSLGGKGSPLHF. CDR3 coding DNA: TGTGCCAGCAGCTTAGGAGGGAAGGGTTCACCCCTCCACTTT.

The rearrangement links TRBV7-9 to TRBJ1-2, with 7 nucleotides matching TRBD1. The CDR3 sequence is 13 residues long. CDR1 is SEHNR, CDR2 FQNEAQ, per germline (reference sequence). V dropped 4 bases and J dropped 8; count of bases not matched to a gene: 7. The DNA of the CDR3 is TGTGCCAGCAGCTCGTACAGGGGAATCGGCTACACCTTC. Translating gives CASSSYRGIGYTF. The full variable domain, with the rest looked up from reference TRBV7-9 and TRBJ1-2, is DTGVSQNPRHKITKRGQNVTFRCDPISEHNRLYWYRQTLGQGPEFLTYFQNEAQLEKSRLLSDRFSAERPKGSFSTLEIQRTEQGDSAMYLCASSSYRGIGYTFGSGTRLTVV.

The chain uses TRBV6-5 and TRBJ2-7, with a weak D call TRBD2 (6 bases). There are 15 residues in the CDR3. Trimming took 5 bases from V and 3 from J, leaving 17 bases between them. Germline V gives CDR1 MNHEY, CDR2 SVGAGI. In DNA, the CDR3 is TGTGCCAGCAGTCCGACCGGGACTGCGAACTACGAGCAGTACTTC. Residues: CASSPTGTANYEQYF.

The chain joins TRBV18 to TRBJ2-4, with D perhaps matching TRBD1 (5 bases). The V gene lost 2 bases and the J gene lost 7 bases, with 9 bases spanning the gap. CDR1 is KGHSH and CDR2 is LQKENI in the germline V gene. The length of the CDR3 is 13 residues. This chain's CDR3 is CASSPTSGNIQYF. The CDR3 coding sequence is TGTGCCAGCTCACCAACGTCAGGGAACATTCAGTACTTC.

This chain joins TRBV5-1 and TRBJ2-5, with D possibly TRBD1 on 5 matching bases. The ends were cut back, 0 bases at V and 5 bases at J, with 14 bases in the middle. The germline gives CDR1 SGHRS, CDR2 YFSETQ. The CDR3 is made up of 15 amino acids. The CDR3 sequence is CASSLEGAPSETQYF. The CDR3 DNA reads TGCGCCAGCAGCTTGGAAGGGGCACCAAGTGAGACCCAGTACTTC. The complete variable domain, with remaining parts taken from reference TRBV5-1 and TRBJ2-5, reads KAGVTQTPRYLIKTRGQQVTLSCSPISGHRSVSWYQQTPGQGLQFLFEYFSETQRNKGNFPGRFSGRQFSNSRSEMNVSTLELGDSALYLCASSLEGAPSETQYFGPGTRLLVL.

The chain joins TRBV19 to TRBJ1-1; 11 nucleotides line up with TRBD1. The V gene's germline CDR1 is LNHDA and CDR2 SQIVND (reference sequence). The junction had 15 bases not matched to a gene; V was cut back by 3 bases and J by 0 bases. This CDR3 region has 20 residues. For the CDR3, the DNA is TGTGCCAGTAGTATTCGTCTTCCTGGGACAGGGGGAGTGATGAACACTGAAGCTTTCTTT. This encodes CASSIRLPGTGGVMNTEAFF.

This clone appeared many times. This chain joins TRBV2 and TRBJ2-7; 7 bases are a match to TRBD1. CDR3 size: 13 residues. The germline CDR1 and CDR2 sequences are SNHLY and FYNNEI. Trimming at V came to 7 bases and at J to 3 bases, leaving 6 bases not matched to a gene. CDR3 in amino acids: CASKDREYYEQYF. Written as DNA, the CDR3 is TGTGCCAGCAAAGACAGGGAGTACTACGAGCAGTACTTC.

This chain uses TRBV9 with TRBJ2-2, with TRBD2 as a possible D gene (6 bases). V was clipped by 0 bases and J by 5 bases, with 11 bases between them. CDR3 length: 15 residues. Germline-derived CDR1 and CDR2 are SGDLS and YYNGEE. The CDR3: CASSVELAGTGELFF. The CDR3 nucleotides read TGTGCCAGCAGCGTAGAACTAGCCGGGACCGGGGAGCTGTTTTTT.

This clone was observed a single time. The chain combines TRBV5-1 with TRBJ1-1, with 8 bases matching TRBD1. The ends lost 4 bases at V and 3 bases at J; junction bases unmatched: 8. Germline V lookup: CDR1 SGHRS, CDR2 YFSETQ. There are 15 residues in the CDR3. CDR3 protein: CASSAQTGVDTEAFF. CDR3 in DNA: TGCGCCAGCAGCGCCCAGACAGGGGTCGACACTGAAGCTTTCTTT.

The chain uses TRBV19 and TRBJ2-6; 8 bases agree with TRBD1. This CDR3 comprises 15 residues. Germline V lookup: CDR1 LNHDA, CDR2 SQIVND (reference sequence). V was pared by 9 bases and J by 2 bases, with 6 bases of the junction left unmatched. This chain's CDR3 is CASLQDRAGANVLTF. The CDR3 region has the DNA TGTGCCAGCCTTCAGGACAGGGCTGGGGCCAACGTCCTGACTTTC.